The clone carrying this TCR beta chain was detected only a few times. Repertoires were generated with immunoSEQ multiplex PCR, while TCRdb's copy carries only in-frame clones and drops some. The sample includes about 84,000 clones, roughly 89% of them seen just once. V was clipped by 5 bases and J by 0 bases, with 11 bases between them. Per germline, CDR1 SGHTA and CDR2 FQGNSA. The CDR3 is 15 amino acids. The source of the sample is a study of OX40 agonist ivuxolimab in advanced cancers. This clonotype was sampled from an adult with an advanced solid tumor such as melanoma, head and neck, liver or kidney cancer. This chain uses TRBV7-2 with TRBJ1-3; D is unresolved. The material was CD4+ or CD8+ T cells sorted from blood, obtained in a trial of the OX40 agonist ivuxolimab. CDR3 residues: CASSRDSSSGNTIYF. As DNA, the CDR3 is TGTGCCAGCAGCCGGGATTCGAGCTCTGGAAACACCATATATTTT.